Listed here is a single T cell receptor (beta chain). It lacks a known antigen. The record has no base qualities; no much larger clone is one base away. Donors were healthy HIV-negative adults with no recently reported acute infections or vaccinations. All donors were Caucasian adults living in Nashville, Tennessee, USA. CD4+ T cells were enriched by magnetic negative selection, after which naive cells were positively selected on CD45RA and the negative fraction was taken as the memory subset. Blood was collected by leukapheresis, and PBMCs were isolated by Ficoll-Histopaque density gradient centrifugation and then cryopreserved in liquid nitrogen vapor phase. Analytical flow cytometry was used to check the purity and quantity of each magnetically sorted T cell population. From each sorted fraction, genomic DNA was isolated and quantified by UV absorbance on a Nanodrop 2000c. The data derive from a study of shared clonotypes between healthy human individuals (dated by TCRdb to about 2020). Concerning the study at large: A few men and two women, aged 18 to 49 years, made up the cohort. Per donor, leukapheresis produced somewhere between about 0.85 and 10 billion PBMCs. Per donor, three plates each were used for CD4 naive and CD4 memory, two for CD8 naive, and one for CD8 memory. Blood TCR repertoires of about five healthy adults were deeply sequenced to estimate repertoire size and the extent of clonotype sharing between individuals. To increase sequencing depth and limit assay-specific biases, different laboratories used diverse techniques to prepare libraries and sequence TCR repertoires. Broad study findings and their caveats: Pairwise subsampling led to the expectation that sequencing depth would affect the degree of clonotype sharing among donors. Sampling was limited to blood, and TCR repertoires in tissue likely differ from TCR repertoires in blood. Naive subsets generally had larger estimated clonotype richness than memory subsets did. Across a handful of donors, around 5% of naive CD4, roughly 3.3% of naive CD8, under 2.5% of memory CD4, and under 0.45% of memory CD8 clonotypes were shared. Incomplete sequencing was indicated by rarefaction of sorted-subset datasets, despite the large sequencing depth. Compared with non-shared clonotypes, clonotypes shared by all four sorted-subset donors had higher generation probabilities. Because the study included only a small number of donors, the genetic and exposure-history diversity represented was limited.

The CDR3 goes from the cysteine to the phenylalanine over 17 residues. Only the CDR3 part of the read is kept: 51 bases, read in frame from the first base. At the junction V is shortened by 5 bases and J by 8 bases; bases outside the gene matches: 13. The germline V gene sets CDR1 to SGHVS and CDR2 to FQNEAQ. Using the deep immunoSEQ assay, TCR CDR3 regions were amplified from genomic DNA by multiplex PCR. Extracted genomic DNA from each cell subset was distributed evenly across all wells of several immunoSEQ 96-well plates, and each plate was treated as a replicate. For sorted subsets, approximately 200 ng of genomic DNA, equivalent to 25,000 to 35,000 T cell genomes, went into each replicate PCR. Purified libraries were quantified with a Qubit 3.0 fluorometer, sized on a Bioanalyzer 2100, and re-quantified with the KAPA Library Quantification kit. Every immunoSEQ 96-well plate was sequenced on a separate single-read 150-cycle Illumina NextSeq 550 flow cell. From the authors' description of their analysis: The immunoSEQ output contained only junctional sequences without quality scores, so filtering could not match that applied to full-length reads. Sequences were annotated with PyIR, a Python wrapper for IgBLAST v1.9, using IMGT germline references to assign V/J genes and CDR3. Any read was removed if the V/J assignment was weak (E-value above 1e-6), the CDR3 was missing, or the read contained stop codons, out-of-frame junctions, or ambiguous translated residues. V3J clonotypes were defined by identical inferred V gene, J gene, and CDR3 amino acid sequence. The percentage overlap between two repertoires was calculated by dividing the number of shared unique clonotypes by the size of the smaller repertoire. Three approaches were used to assess repertoire richness: RTK rarefaction, the Chao1 estimator, and Recon v2.1 estimates of unobserved clonotypes. OLGA was used to compute generation probabilities for all TCRbeta clonotypes that the gDNA method yielded from a few donors. The clones in this table, taken by TCRdb from immuneACCESS, are in-frame only. Not every clone is retained; where verified, under half of the shortfall comes from an unresolved V gene, and the cause of the rest is unknown. The V and J calls and clone size were taken over from that table, and D and trimming were inferred from the DNA. The sample table records approximately 2,000,000 clones; 80% to 95% of these occur just once. The ten largest clonotypes hold more than 0.35% of the sample.

Recombination connected TRBV7-8 to TRBJ2-1, and TRBD2 aligns with 12 junction nucleotides. This clonotype originated in a man aged 18 to 30 in good health. Some clones in this sample may be carry-over from other donors' samples. Material for sequencing was naive CD4+ T cells from PBMCs. In light of the paper, this sample's cell subset or site label describes: CD45RA+ positively selected. The nucleotides read TGTGCCAGCAGCGCTAGTACCGCTAGCGGGAGGGGGGATGAGCAGTTCTTC. It translates to CASSASTASGRGDEQFF.